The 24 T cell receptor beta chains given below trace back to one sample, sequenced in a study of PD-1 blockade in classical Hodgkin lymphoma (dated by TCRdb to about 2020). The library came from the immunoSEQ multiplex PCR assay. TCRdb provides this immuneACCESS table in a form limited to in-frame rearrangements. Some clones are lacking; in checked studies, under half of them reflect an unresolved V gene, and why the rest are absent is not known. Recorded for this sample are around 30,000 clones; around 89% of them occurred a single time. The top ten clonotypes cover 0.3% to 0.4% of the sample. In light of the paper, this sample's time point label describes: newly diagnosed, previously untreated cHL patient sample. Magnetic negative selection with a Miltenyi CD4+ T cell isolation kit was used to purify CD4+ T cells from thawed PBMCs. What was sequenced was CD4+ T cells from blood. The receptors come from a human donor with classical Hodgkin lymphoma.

This chain's CDR3 is CASSSSGRSWETQYF. Written as DNA, the CDR3 is TGTGCCAGCAGCAGTAGCGGGAGAAGCTGGGAGACCCAGTACTTC. The gene calls are TRBV7-8 and TRBJ2-5, with 9 bases matching TRBD2. This CDR3 spans 15 amino acids. Germline V gene data show CDR1 as SGHVS and CDR2 as FQNEAQ. V dropped 5 bases and J dropped 5; count of bases not matched to a gene: 9. Looking up the rest from reference TRBV7-8 and TRBJ2-5 gives the full variable domain: GAGVSQSPRYKVAKRGQDVALRCDPISGHVSLFWYQQALGQGPEFLTYFQNEAQLDKSGLPSDRFFAERPEGSVSTLKIQRTQQEDSAVYLCASSSSGRSWETQYFGPGTRLLVL.

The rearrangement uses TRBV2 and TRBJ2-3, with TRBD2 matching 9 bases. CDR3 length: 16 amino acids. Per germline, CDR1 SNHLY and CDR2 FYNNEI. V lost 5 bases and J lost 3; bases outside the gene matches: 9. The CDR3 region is CASSISLAGLTDTQYF. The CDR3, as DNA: TGTGCCAGCAGTATATCACTAGCGGGTTTGACAGATACGCAGTATTTT. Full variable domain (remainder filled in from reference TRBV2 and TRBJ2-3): EPEVTQTPSHQVTQMGQEVILRCVPISNHLYFYWYRQILGQKVEFLVSFYNNEISEKSEIFDDQFSVERPDGSNFTLKIRSTKLEDSAMYFCASSISLAGLTDTQYFGPGTRLTVL.

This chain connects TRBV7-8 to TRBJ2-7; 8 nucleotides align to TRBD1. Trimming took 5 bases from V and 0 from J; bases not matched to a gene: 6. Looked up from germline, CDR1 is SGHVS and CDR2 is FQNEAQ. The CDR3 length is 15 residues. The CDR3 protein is CASSKRQGLSYEQYF. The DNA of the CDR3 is TGTGCCAGCAGCAAAAGACAGGGGCTCTCCTACGAGCAGTACTTC.

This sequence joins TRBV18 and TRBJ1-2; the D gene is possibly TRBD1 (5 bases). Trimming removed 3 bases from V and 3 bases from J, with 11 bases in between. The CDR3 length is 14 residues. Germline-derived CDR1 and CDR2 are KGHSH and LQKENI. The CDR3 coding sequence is TGTGCCAGCTCACCGGAGGGGCGCGACTATGGCTACACCTTC. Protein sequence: CASSPEGRDYGYTF.

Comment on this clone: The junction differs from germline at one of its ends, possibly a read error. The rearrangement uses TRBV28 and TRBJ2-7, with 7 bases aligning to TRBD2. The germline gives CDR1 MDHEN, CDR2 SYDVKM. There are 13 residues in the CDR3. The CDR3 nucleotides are TGTGCCAGCAGTTTATTGGGAGGGCGAACTAGAGCTTTC. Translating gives CASSLLGGRTRAF.

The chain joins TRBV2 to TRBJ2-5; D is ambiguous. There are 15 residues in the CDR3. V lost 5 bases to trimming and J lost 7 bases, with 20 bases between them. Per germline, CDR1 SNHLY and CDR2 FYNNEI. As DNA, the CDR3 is TGTGCCAGCAGTTACGAAGTGTCGACCCTCGGGACCCAGTACTTC. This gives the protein CASSYEVSTLGTQYF.

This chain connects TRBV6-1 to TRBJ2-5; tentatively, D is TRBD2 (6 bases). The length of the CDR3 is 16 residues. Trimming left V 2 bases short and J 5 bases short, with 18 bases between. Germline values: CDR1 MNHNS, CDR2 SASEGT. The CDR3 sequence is CASSESWASVGETQYF. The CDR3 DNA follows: TGTGCCAGCAGTGAATCTTGGGCTAGCGTCGGCGAGACCCAGTACTTC.

CDR3 sequence: CASSVEVLAAYNEQFF. CDR3 nucleotide sequence: TGTGCCAGCAGCGTAGAGGTCCTAGCCGCCTACAATGAGCAGTTCTTC. The rearrangement joins TRBV9 to TRBJ2-1, with a possible D match to TRBD2 (5 bases). Germline lookup yields CDR1 SGDLS and CDR2 YYNGEE. The length of the CDR3 is 16 residues. Trimming pared 0 bases from V and 2 bases from J, leaving 12 bases between.

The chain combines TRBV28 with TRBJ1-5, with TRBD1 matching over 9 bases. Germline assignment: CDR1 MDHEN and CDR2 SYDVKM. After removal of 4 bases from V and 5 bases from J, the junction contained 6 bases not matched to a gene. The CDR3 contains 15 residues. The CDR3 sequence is CASSSSGTGYQPQHF. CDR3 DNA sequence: TGTGCCAGCAGTTCATCCGGGACAGGGTATCAGCCCCAGCATTTT.

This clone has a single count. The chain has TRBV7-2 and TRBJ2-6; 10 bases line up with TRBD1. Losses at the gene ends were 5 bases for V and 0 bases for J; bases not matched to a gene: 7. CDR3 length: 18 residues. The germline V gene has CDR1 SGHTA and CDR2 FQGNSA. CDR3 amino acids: CASSQRQGAFSGANVLTF. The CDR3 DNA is TGTGCCAGCAGCCAAAGACAGGGGGCCTTCTCTGGGGCCAACGTCCTGACTTTC.

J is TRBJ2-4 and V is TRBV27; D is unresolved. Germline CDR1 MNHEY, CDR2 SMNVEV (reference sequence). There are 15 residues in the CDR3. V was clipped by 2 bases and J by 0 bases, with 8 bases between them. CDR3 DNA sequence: TGTGCCAGCAGTTTAACCCTTCTAGCCAAAAACATTCAGTACTTC. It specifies CASSLTLLAKNIQYF.

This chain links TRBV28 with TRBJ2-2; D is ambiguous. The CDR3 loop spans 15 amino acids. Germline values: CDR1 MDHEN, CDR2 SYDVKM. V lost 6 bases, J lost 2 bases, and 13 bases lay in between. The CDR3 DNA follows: TGTGCCAGCAGCCCCCCACCGGGCAACACCGGGGAGCTGTTTTTT. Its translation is CASSPPPGNTGELFF.

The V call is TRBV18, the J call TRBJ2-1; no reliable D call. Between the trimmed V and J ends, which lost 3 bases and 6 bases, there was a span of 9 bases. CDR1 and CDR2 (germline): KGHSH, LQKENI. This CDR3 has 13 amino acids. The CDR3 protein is CASSPSVRNEQFF. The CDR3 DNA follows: TGTGCCAGCTCACCCTCCGTGCGCAATGAGCAGTTCTTC.

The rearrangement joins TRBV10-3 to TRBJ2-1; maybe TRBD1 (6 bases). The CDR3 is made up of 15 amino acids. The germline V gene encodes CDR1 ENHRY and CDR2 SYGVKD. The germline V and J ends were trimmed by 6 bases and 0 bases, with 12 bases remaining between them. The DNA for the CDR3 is TGTGCCATCAGGGGGGCAGTGAGCTCCTACAATGAGCAGTTCTTC. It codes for CAIRGAVSSYNEQFF.

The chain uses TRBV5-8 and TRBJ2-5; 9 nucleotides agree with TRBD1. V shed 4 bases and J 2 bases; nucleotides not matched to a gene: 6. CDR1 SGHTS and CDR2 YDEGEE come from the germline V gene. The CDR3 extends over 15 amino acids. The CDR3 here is CASSPGTGQQETQYF. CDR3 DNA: TGTGCCAGCAGCCCAGGGACAGGGCAGCAAGAGACCCAGTACTTC. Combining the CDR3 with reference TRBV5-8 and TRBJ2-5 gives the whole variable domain EAGVTQSPTHLIKTRGQQATLRCSPISGHTSVYWYQQALGLGLQFLLWYDEGEERNRGNFPPRFSGRQFPNYSSELNVNALELEDSALYLCASSPGTGQQETQYFGPGTRLLVL.

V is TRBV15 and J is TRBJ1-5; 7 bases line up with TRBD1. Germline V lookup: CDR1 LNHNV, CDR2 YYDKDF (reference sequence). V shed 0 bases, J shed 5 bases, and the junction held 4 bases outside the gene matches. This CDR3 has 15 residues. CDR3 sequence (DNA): TGTGCCACCAGCAGAGAGGACAGGCGTCATCAGCCCCAGCATTTT. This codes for CATSREDRRHQPQHF.

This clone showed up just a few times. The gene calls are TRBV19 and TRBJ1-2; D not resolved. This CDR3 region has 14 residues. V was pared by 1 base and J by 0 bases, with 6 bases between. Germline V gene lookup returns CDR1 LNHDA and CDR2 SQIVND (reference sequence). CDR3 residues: CASSIAGTNYGYTF. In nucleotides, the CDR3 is TGTGCCAGTAGTATAGCCGGAACTAACTATGGCTACACCTTC. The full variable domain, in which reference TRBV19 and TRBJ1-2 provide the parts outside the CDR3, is DGGITQSPKYLFRKEGQNVTLSCEQNLNHDAMYWYRQDPGQGLRLIYYSQIVNDFQKGDIAEGYSVSREKKESFPLTVTSAQKNPTAFYLCASSIAGTNYGYTFGSGTRLTVV.

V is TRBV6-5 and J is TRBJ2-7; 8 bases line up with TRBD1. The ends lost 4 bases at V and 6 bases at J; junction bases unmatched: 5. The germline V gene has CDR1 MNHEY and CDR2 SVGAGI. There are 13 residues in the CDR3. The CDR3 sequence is CASSSPTGGEQYF. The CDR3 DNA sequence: TGTGCCAGCAGTTCCCCCACAGGGGGCGAGCAGTACTTC.

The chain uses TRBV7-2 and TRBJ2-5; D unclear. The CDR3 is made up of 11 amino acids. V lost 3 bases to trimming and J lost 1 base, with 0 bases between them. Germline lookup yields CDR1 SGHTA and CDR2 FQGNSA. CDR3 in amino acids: CASSFQETQYF. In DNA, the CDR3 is TGTGCCAGCAGCTTCCAAGAGACCCAGTACTTC. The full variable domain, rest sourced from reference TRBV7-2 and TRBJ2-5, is GAGVSQSPSNKVTEKGKDVELRCDPISGHTALYWYRQSLGQGLEFLIYFQGNSAPDKSGLPSDRFSAERTGGSVSTLTIQRTQQEDSAVYLCASSFQETQYFGPGTRLLVL.

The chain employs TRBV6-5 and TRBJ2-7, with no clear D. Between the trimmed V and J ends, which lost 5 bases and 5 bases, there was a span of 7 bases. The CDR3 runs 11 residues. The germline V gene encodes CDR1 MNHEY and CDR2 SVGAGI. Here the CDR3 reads CASSDSHEQYF. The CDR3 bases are TGTGCCAGCAGTGATAGTCACGAGCAGTACTTC.

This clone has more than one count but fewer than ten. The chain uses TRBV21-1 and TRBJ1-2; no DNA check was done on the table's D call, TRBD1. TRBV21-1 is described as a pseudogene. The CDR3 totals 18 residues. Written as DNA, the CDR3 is TGTGCCAGCAGCAAAGCTATGGCAGGGTCCCATTATAACTATGGCTACACCTTC. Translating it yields CASSKAMAGSHYNYGYTF.

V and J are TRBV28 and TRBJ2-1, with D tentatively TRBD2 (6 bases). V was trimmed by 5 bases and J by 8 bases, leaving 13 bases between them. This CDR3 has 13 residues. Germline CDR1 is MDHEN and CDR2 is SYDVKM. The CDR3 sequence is CASSIGTWDEQFF. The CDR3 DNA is TGTGCCAGCAGTATAGGGACTTGGGATGAGCAGTTCTTC.

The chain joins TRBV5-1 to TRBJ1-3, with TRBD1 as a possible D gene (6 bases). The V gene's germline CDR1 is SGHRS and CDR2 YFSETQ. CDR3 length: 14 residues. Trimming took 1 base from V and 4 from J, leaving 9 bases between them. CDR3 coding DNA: TGCGCCAGCAGCTTGACAGGGCTCGGAAACACCATATATTTT. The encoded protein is CASSLTGLGNTIYF. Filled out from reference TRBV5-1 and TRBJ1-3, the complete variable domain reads KAGVTQTPRYLIKTRGQQVTLSCSPISGHRSVSWYQQTPGQGLQFLFEYFSETQRNKGNFPGRFSGRQFSNSRSEMNVSTLELGDSALYLCASSLTGLGNTIYFGEGSWLTVV.

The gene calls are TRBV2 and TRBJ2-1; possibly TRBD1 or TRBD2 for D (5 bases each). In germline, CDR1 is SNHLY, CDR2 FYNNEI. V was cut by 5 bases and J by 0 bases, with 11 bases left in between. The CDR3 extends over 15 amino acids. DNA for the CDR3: TGTGCCAGCAGTTCGGGACCCAGCTCCTACAATGAGCAGTTCTTC. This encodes CASSSGPSSYNEQFF.